A single TCR beta chain is shown here with its context. The CDR3 extends over 14 amino acids. The V gene's germline CDR1 is SQVTM and CDR2 ANQGSEA. The germline V and J ends were trimmed by 3 bases and 4 bases, with 15 bases remaining between them. The source of the sample is a study of blood T cell repertoires in COVID-19. Study summary: The origin of the acute and convalescent COVID-19 samples was the United States, Italy and Spain. T cells, B-cell-depleted T cells, or PBMCs supplied cDNA or gDNA.

Methods used by the authors: Reference gene primer amplification gave estimated nucleated cell counts. Here immunoSEQ multiplex PCR was the method, and the copy in TCRdb shows in-frame clones only, minus some. V, J and clone size are those of that table, while D and trimming were read from the DNA. The sample has 100,000 to 150,000 clones, around 87% seen once. This clonotype was obtained from a woman in her sixties or seventies with acute or convalescent COVID-19. The chain joins TRBV29-1 to TRBJ1-2; no clear D gene. The sample taken for sequencing was peripheral blood. DNA of the CDR3: TGCAGCGTTGATCATTTACCAGGCAGCTATGGCTACACCTTC. This sequence encodes CSVDHLPGSYGYTF.